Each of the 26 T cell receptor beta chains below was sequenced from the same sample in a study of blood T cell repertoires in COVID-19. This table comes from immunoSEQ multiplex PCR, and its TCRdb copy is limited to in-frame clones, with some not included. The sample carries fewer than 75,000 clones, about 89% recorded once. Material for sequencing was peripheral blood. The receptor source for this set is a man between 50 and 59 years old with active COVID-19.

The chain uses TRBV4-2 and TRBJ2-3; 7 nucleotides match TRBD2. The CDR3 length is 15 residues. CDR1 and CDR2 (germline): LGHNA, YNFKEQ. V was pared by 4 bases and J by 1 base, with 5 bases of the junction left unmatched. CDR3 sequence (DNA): TGTGCCAGCAGCCCCATGGGGGGGGGCACAGATACGCAGTATTTT. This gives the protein CASSPMGGGTDTQYF.

Written as DNA, the CDR3 is TGTGCCAGTAGTATTGGACAGGGGGCCTCCTACGAGCAGTACTTC. Translating gives CASSIGQGASYEQYF. The chain joins TRBV19 to TRBJ2-7, with 11 nucleotides matching TRBD1. V was clipped by 3 bases and J by 0 bases; unmatched bases: 1. Germline V gives CDR1 LNHDA, CDR2 SQIVND (reference sequence). The CDR3 spans 15 residues. The entire variable domain, with the rest obtained from reference TRBV19 and TRBJ2-7, is as follows: DGGITQSPKYLFRKEGQNVTLSCEQNLNHDAMYWYRQDPGQGLRLIYYSQIVNDFQKGDIAEGYSVSREKKESFPLTVTSAQKNPTAFYLCASSIGQGASYEQYFGPGTRLTVT.

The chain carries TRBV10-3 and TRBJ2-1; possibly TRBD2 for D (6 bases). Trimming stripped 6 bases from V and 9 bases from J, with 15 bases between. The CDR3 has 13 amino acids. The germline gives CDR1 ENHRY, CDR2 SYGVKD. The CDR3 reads CAISTPGGSEQFF. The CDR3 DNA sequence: TGTGCCATCAGCACGCCCGGGGGATCTGAGCAGTTCTTC.

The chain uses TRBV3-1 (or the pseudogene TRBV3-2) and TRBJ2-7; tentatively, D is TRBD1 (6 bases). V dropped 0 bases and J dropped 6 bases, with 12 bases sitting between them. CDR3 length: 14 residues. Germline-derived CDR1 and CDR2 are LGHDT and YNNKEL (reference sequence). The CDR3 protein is CASSQDMQGSEQYF. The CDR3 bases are TGTGCCAGCAGCCAAGATATGCAGGGGAGCGAGCAGTACTTC.

The CDR3 region has the DNA TGCGCCAGCAGCCAAGATCACTCGGCGCACAGGGTGGGCCGGAAAGCTTTCTTT. Amino acid sequence: CASSQDHSAHRVGRKAFF. The chain combines TRBV4-3 with TRBJ1-1; D is possibly TRBD1 (6 bases). The V gene's germline CDR1 is LGHNA and CDR2 YSLEER. V lost 0 bases to trimming and J lost 9 bases, with 26 bases between them. The CDR3 totals 18 residues.

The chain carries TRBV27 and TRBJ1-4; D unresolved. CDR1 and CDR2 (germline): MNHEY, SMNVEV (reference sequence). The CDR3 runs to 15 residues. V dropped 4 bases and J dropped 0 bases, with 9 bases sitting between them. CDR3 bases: TGTGCCAGCAGTTATTTAAGCCCAACTAATGAAAAACTGTTTTTT. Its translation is CASSYLSPTNEKLFF.

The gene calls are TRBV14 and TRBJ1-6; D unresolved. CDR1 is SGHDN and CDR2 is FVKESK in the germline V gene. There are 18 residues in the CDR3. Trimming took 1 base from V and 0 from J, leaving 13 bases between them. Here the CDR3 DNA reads TGTGCCAGCAGCCAAGGGGGAGGTGGCGGCTCCTATAATTCACCCCTCCACTTT. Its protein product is CASSQGGGGGSYNSPLHF.

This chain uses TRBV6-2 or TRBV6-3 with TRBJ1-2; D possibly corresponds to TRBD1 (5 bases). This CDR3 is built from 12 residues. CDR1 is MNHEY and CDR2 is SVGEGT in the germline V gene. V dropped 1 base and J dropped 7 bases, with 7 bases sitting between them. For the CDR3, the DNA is TGTGCCAGCAGTTACTACGGGGGTGGCTACACCTTC. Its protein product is CASSYYGGGYTF.

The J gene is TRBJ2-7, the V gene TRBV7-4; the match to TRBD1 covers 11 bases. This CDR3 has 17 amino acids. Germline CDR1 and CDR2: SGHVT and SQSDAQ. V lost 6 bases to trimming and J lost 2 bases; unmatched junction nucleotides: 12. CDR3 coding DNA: TGTGCCAGCAGTTTTATGGACAGGGGGCTACAACCCTACGAGCAGTACTTC. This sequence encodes CASSFMDRGLQPYEQYF.

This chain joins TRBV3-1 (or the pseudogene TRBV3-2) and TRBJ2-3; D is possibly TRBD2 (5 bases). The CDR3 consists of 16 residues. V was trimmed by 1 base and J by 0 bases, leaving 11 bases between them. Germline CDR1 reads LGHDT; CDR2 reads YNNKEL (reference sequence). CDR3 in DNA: TGTGCCAGCAGCCAAGGGGCCGGGGATAGCACAGATACGCAGTATTTT. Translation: CASSQGAGDSTDTQYF.

The CDR3 DNA reads as TGCGCCAGCAGCTTGGTGGGACTAGCGGGAGAGGCGGATACGCAGTATTTT. Translation: CASSLVGLAGEADTQYF. V and J are TRBV5-1 and TRBJ2-3; 14 bases map to TRBD2. The CDR3 is 17 residues long. J was trimmed by 6 bases and V by 0 bases; bases with no gene match: 6. Germline lookup yields CDR1 SGHRS and CDR2 YFSETQ.

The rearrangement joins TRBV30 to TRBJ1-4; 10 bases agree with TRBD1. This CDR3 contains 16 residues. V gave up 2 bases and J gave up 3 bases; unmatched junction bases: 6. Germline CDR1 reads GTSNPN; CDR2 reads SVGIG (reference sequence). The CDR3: CAWSPGTGVPNEKLFF. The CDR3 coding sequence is TGTGCCTGGAGTCCCGGGACAGGGGTTCCTAATGAAAAACTGTTTTTT.

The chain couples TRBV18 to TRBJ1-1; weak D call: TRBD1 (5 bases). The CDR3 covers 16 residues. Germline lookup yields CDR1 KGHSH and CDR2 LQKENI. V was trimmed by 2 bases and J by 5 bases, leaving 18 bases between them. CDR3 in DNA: TGTGCCAGCTCACCAGGTCAGGGCGAGGTTTCGACTGAAGCTTTCTTT. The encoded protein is CASSPGQGEVSTEAFF.

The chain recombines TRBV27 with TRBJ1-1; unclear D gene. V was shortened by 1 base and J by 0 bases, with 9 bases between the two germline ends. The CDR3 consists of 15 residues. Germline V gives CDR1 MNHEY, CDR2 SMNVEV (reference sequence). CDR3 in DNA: TGTGCCAGCAGTTTATACCCGGGTCTGAACACTGAAGCTTTCTTT. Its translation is CASSLYPGLNTEAFF.

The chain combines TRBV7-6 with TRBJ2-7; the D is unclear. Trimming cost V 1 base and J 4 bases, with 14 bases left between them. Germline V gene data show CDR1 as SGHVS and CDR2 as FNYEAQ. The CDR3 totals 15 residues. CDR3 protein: CASSLESSQRYEQYF. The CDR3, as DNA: TGTGCCAGCAGCTTAGAGTCCTCCCAGAGGTACGAGCAGTACTTC.

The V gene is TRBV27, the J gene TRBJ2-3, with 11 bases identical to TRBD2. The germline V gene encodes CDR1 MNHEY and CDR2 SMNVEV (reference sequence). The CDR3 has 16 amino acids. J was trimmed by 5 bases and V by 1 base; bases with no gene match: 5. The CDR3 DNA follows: TGTGCCAGCAGTTTATATAGCGGGGGGGCCAAAGATACGCAGTATTTT. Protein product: CASSLYSGGAKDTQYF.

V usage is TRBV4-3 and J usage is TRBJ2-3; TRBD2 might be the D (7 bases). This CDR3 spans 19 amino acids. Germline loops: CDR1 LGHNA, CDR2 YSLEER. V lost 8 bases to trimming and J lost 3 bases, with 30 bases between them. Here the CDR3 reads CASRHTIGGSARGTDTQYF. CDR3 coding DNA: TGCGCCAGCCGTCATACAATCGGGGGGTCGGCCAGGGGAACAGATACGCAGTATTTT.

The CDR3 bases are TGCGCCAGCAGCTTGGATGCCGTACGGGGGGCGACTGACCCGAACACTGAAGCTTTCTTT. Its translation: CASSLDAVRGATDPNTEAFF. The J gene is TRBJ1-1, the V gene TRBV5-1; D possibly corresponds to TRBD1 (6 bases). CDR1 SGHRS and CDR2 YFSETQ come from the germline V gene. V dropped 0 bases and J dropped 1 base, with 25 bases sitting between them. CDR3 length: 20 residues. The complete variable domain, with remaining parts taken from reference TRBV5-1 and TRBJ1-1, reads KAGVTQTPRYLIKTRGQQVTLSCSPISGHRSVSWYQQTPGQGLQFLFEYFSETQRNKGNFPGRFSGRQFSNSRSEMNVSTLELGDSALYLCASSLDAVRGATDPNTEAFFGQGTRLTVV.

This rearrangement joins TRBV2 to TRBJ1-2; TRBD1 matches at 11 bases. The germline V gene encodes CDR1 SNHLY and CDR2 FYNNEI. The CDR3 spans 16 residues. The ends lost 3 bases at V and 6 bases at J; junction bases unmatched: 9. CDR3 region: CASSDRTGGEVNGYTF. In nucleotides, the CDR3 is TGTGCCAGCAGTGATAGGACAGGGGGCGAGGTAAATGGCTACACCTTC.

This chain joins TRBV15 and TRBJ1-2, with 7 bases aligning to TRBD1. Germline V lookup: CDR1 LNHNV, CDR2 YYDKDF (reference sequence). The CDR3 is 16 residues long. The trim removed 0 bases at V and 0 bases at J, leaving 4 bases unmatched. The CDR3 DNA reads TGTGCCACCAGCAGAGATTGGGGGACAGCTAACTATGGCTACACCTTC. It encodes CATSRDWGTANYGYTF.

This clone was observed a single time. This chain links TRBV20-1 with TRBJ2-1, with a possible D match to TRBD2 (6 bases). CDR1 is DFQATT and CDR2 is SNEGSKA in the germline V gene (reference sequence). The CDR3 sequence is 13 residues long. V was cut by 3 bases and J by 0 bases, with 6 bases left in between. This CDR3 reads CSASSGSYNEQFF. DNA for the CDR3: TGCAGTGCTAGTAGCGGCTCCTACAATGAGCAGTTCTTC.

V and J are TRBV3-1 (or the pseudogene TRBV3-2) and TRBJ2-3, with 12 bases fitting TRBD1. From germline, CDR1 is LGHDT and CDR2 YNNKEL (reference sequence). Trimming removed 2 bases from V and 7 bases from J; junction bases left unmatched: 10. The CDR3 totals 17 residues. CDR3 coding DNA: TGTGCCAGCAGCCAAAGGGCCGGGACAGGGGGCTTTAATACGCAGTATTTT. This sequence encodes CASSQRAGTGGFNTQYF.

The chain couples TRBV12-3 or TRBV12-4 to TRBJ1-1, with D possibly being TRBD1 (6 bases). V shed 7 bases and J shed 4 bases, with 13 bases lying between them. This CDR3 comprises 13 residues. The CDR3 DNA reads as TGTGCCAGCAAGACAGGAGACGCCACTGAAGCTTTCTTT. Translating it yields CASKTGDATEAFF.

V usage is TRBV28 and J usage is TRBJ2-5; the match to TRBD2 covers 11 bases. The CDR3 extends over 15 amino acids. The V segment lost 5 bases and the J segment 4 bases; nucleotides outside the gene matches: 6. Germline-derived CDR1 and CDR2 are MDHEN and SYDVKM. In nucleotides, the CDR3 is TGTGCCAGCAGTCGAATAGGACTAGCGGGAGAGACCCAGTACTTC. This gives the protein CASSRIGLAGETQYF.

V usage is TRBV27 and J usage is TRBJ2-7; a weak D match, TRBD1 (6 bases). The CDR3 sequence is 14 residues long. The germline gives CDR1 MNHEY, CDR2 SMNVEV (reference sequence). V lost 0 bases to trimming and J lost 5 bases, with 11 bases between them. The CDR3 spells CASSLSLQGNEQYF. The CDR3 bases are TGTGCCAGCAGTTTATCGTTACAGGGCAACGAGCAGTACTTC.

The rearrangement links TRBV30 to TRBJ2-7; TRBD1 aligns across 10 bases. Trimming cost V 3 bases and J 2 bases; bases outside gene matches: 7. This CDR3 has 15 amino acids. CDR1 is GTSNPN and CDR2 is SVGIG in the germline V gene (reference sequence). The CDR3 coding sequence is TGTGCCTGGAGCTCAGGACAGGGGGTTCCCTACGAGCAGTACTTC. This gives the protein CAWSSGQGVPYEQYF.